This TCR beta chain was documented in a study of T cells after yellow fever vaccination. This clonotype was counted ten times or more. Each CDR3 protein is one row after TCRdb ran MiXCR on the 5' RACE reads. This sample has a few hundred thousand distinct CDR3 sequences, with less than 20% found just once. V lost 8 bases, J lost 0 bases, and 4 bases lay in between. Germline V gene sequence: CDR1 MDHEN, CDR2 SYDVKM. CDR3 size: 11 residues. Source: PBMCs, taken 5 to 6 days after the first yellow fever vaccination. This chain links TRBV28 with TRBJ2-5; D is undetermined. This receptor was obtained from a man aged 18 to 29 who received the YFV17D yellow fever vaccine. For the CDR3, the DNA is TGTGCCAGCGGGTACCAAGAGACCCAGTACTTC. Translating it yields CASGYQETQYF.